This T cell receptor beta chain stems from a study of post-analysis software for immune sequencing data. Libraries were made from TCR beta cDNA, and they carried unique molecular identifiers. Some 500,000 cDNA molecules came from about 1 to 10 million T cells. TCRdb processed the PCR reads anew with MiXCR; each CDR3 protein has one entry. In the table there are about 500,000 distinct CDR3 sequences, nearly 45% of which are singletons. The sequence derives from a girl aged 10 to 17 with multiple sclerosis. The sample comprised blood.

The chain's CDR3 is CASRGSGANVLTF. The DNA of the CDR3 is TGTGCCAGCAGGGGCTCTGGGGCCAACGTCCTGACTTTC. The rearrangement uses TRBV6-1 and TRBJ2-6; D not resolved. This CDR3 region has 13 residues. Looked up from germline, CDR1 is MNHNS and CDR2 is SASEGT. The germline V and J ends were trimmed by 6 bases and 0 bases, with 3 bases remaining between them.